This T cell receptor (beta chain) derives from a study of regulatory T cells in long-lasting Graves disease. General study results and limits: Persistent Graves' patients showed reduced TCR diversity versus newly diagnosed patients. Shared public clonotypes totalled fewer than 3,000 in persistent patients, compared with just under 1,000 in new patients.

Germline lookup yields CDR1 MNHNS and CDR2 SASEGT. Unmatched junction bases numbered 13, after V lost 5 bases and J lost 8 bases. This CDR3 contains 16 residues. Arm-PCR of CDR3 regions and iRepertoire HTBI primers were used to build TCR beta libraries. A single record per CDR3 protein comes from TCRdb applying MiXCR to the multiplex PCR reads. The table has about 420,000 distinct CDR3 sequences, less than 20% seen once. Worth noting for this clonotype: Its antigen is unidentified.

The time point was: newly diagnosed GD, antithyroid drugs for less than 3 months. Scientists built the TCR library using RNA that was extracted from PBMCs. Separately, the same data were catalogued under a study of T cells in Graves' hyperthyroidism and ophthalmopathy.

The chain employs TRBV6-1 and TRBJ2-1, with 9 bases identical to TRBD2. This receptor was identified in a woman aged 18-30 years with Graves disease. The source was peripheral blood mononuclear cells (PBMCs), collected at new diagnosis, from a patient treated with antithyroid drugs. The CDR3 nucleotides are TGTGCCAGCAGTAATCTAGCGGGATCCATTTCAGATGAGCAGTTCTTC. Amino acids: CASSNLAGSISDEQFF.